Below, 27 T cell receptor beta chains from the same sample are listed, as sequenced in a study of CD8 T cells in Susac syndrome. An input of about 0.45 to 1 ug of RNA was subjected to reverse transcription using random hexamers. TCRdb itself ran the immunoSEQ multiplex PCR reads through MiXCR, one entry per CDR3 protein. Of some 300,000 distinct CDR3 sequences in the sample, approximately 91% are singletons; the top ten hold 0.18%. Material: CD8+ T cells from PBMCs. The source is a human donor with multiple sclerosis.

CDR3 coding DNA: TGCAGTGCTAGAGTAGGACAGGGGACATTGGGTCAGCCCCAGCATTTT. Translation gives CSARVGQGTLGQPQHF. The chain recombines TRBV20-1 with TRBJ1-5, with 9 bases that match TRBD1. Germline loops: CDR1 DFQATT, CDR2 SNEGSKA (reference sequence). J gave up 6 bases and V 1 base, and 10 bases lay outside the gene matches. This CDR3 is built from 16 residues.

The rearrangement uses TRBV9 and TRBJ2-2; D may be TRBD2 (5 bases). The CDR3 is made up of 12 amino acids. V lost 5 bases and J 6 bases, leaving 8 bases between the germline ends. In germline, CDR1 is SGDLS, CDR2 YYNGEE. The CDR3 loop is CASRERAGELFF. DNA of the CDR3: TGTGCCAGCAGGGAGAGGGCCGGGGAGCTGTTTTTT.

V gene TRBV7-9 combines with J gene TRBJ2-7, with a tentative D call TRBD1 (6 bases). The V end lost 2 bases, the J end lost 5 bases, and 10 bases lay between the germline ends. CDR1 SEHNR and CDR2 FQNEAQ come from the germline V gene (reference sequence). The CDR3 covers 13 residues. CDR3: CASSLQGRHEQYF. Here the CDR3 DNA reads TGTGCCAGCAGCTTACAGGGGCGGCACGAGCAGTACTTC.

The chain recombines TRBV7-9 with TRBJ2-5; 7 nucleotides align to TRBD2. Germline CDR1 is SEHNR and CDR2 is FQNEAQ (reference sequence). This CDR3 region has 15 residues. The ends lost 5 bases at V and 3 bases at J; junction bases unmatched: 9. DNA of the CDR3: TGTGCCAGCAGCCATGCGAGCGGGACGGAAGAGACCCAGTACTTC. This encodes CASSHASGTEETQYF.

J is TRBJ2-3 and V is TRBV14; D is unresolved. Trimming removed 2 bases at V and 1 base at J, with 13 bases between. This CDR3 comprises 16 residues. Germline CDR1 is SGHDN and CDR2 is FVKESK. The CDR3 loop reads CASSQSYPDRTDTQYF. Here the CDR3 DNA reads TGTGCCAGCAGCCAATCTTACCCTGACCGCACAGATACGCAGTATTTT.

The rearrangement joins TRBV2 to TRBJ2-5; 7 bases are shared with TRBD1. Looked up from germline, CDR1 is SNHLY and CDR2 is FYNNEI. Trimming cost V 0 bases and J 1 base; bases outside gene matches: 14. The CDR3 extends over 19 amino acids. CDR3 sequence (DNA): TGTGCCAGCAGTGAAGCGCCGCCCGGACAGGACGGGCTCCAAGAGACCCAGTACTTC. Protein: CASSEAPPGQDGLQETQYF.

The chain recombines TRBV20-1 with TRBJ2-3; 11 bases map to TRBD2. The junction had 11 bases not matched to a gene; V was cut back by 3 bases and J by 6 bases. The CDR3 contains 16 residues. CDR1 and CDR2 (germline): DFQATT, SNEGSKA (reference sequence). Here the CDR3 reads CSARTATSGVPDTQYF. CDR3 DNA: TGCAGTGCTAGGACAGCGACTAGCGGGGTCCCCGATACGCAGTATTTT.

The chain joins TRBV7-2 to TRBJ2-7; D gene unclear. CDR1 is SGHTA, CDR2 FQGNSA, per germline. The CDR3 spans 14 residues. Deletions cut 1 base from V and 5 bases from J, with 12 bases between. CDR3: CASSLVSYVDEQYF. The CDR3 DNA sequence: TGTGCCAGCAGCTTAGTCTCCTACGTGGACGAGCAGTACTTC.

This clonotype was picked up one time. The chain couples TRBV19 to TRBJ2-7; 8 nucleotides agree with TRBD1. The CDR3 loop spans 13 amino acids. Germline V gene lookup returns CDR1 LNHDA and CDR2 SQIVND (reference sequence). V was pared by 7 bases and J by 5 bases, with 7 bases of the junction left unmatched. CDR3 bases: TGTGCCAGTACCCCGGGACAGGTCAACGAGCAGTACTTC. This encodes CASTPGQVNEQYF.

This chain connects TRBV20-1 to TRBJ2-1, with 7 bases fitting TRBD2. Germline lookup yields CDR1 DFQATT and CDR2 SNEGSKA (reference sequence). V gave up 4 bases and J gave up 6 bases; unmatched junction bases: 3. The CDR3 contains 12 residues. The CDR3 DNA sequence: TGCAGTGCTACTAGCGGTAGCAATGAGCAGTTCTTC. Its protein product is CSATSGSNEQFF.

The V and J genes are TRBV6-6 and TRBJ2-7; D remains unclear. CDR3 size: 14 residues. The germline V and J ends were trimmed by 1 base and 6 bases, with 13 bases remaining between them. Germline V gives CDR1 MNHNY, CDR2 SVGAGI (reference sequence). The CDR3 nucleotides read TGTGCCAGCAGTTACTTTAGCCTAGACGGCGAGCAGTACTTC. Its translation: CASSYFSLDGEQYF.

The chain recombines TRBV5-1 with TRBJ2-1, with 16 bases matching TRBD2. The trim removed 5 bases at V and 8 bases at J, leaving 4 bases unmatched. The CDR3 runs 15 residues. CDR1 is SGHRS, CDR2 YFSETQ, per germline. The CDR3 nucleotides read TGCGCCAGCAGAACCGGGACTAGCGGGAGGGATGAGCAGTTCTTC. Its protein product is CASRTGTSGRDEQFF.

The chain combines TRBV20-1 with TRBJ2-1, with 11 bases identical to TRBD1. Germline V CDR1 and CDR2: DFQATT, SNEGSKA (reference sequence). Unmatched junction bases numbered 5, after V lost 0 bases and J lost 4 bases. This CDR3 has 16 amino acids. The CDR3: CSARDPGQGAYNEQFF. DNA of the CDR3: TGCAGTGCTAGAGACCCCGGACAGGGGGCGTACAATGAGCAGTTCTTC.

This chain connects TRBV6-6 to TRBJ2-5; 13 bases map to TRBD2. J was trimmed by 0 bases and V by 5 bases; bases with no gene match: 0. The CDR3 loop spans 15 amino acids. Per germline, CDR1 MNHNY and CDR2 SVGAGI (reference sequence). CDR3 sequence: CASSGLAGDQETQYF. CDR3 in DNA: TGTGCCAGCAGTGGACTAGCGGGAGACCAAGAGACCCAGTACTTC.

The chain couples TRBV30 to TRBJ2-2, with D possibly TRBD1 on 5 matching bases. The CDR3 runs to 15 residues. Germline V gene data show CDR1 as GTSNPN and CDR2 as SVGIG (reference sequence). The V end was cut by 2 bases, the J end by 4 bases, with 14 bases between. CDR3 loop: CAWSLLTEPTGELFF. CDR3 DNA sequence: TGTGCCTGGAGTCTATTGACAGAACCCACCGGGGAGCTGTTTTTT.

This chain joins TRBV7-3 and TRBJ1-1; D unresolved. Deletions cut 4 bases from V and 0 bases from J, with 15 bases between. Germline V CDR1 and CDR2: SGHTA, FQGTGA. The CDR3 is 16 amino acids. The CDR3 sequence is CASSSEGSNMNTEAFF. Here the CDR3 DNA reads TGTGCCAGCAGCTCCGAGGGTTCGAACATGAACACTGAAGCTTTCTTT.

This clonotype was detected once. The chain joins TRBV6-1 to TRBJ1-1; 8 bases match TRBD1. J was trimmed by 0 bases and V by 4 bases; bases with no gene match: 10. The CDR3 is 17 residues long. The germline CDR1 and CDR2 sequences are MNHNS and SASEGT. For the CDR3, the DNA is TGTGCCAGCAGTGTCCGGGACAGGACGGTTTTGAACACTGAAGCTTTCTTT. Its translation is CASSVRDRTVLNTEAFF.

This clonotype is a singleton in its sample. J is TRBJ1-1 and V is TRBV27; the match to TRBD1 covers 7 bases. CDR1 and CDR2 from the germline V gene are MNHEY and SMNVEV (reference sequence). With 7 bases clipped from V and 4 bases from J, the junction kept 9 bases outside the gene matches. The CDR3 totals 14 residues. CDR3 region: CASTSPAGGTEAFF. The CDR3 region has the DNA TGTGCCAGCACCTCTCCCGCAGGGGGCACTGAAGCTTTCTTT.

CDR3 in DNA: TGTGCCAGCCCCACCCCGCCATACGAGCAGTACTTC. The encoded protein is CASPTPPYEQYF. J is TRBJ2-7 and V is TRBV21-1; TRBD2, the D gene given by the table, was not confirmed from the DNA. TRBV21-1 is a pseudogene locus. The CDR3 is 12 residues long.

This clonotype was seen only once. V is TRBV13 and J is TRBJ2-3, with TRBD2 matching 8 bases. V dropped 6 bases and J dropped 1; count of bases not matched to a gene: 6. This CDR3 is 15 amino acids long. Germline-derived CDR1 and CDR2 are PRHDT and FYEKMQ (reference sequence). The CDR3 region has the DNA TGTGCCAGCAGAACTAGCGGTGTAGGCACAGATACGCAGTATTTT. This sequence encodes CASRTSGVGTDTQYF.

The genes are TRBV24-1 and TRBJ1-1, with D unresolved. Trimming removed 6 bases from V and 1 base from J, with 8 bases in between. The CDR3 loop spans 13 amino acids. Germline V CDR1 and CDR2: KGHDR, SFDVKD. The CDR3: CATSHPGNTEAFF. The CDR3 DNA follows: TGTGCCACCAGTCATCCGGGGAACACTGAAGCTTTCTTT.

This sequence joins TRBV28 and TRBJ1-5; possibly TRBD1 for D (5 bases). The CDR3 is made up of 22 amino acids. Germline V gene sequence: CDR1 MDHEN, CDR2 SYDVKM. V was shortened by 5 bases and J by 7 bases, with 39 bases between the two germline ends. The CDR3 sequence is CASSLGDRQTIRSGTTTQPQHF. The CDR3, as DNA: TGTGCCAGCAGTCTTGGTGACAGACAGACGATTCGGAGCGGCACGACGACGCAGCCCCAGCATTTT. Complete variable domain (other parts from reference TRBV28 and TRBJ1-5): DVKVTQSSRYLVKRTGEKVFLECVQDMDHENMFWYRQDPGLGLRLIYFSYDVKMKEKGDIPEGYSVSREKKERFSLILESASTNQTSMYLCASSLGDRQTIRSGTTTQPQHFGDGTRLSIL.

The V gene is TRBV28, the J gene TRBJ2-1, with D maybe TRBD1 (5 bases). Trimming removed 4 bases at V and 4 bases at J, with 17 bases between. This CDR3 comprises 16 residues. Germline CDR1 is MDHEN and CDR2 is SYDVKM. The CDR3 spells CASSSPTENIYNEQFF. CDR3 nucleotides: TGTGCCAGCAGTTCCCCGACAGAAAATATTTACAATGAGCAGTTCTTC. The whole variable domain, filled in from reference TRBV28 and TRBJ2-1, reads DVKVTQSSRYLVKRTGEKVFLECVQDMDHENMFWYRQDPGLGLRLIYFSYDVKMKEKGDIPEGYSVSREKKERFSLILESASTNQTSMYLCASSSPTENIYNEQFFGPGTRLTVL.

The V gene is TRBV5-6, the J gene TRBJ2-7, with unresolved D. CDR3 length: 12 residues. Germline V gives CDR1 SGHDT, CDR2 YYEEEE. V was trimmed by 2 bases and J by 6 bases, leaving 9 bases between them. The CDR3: CASSLWSAEQYF. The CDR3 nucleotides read TGTGCCAGCAGCTTATGGAGTGCCGAGCAGTACTTC.

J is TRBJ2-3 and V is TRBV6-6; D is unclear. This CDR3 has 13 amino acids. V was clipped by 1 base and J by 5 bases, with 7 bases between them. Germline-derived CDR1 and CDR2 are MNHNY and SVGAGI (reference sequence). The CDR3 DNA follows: TGTGCCAGCAGTTACTTAAATTTAGATACGCAGTATTTT. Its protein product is CASSYLNLDTQYF.

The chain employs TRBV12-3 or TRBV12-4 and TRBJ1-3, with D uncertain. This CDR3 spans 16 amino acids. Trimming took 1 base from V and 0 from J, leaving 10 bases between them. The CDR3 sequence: CASSLGGPLSGNTIYF. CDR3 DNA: TGTGCCAGCAGTTTAGGAGGACCGCTCTCTGGAAACACCATATATTTT.

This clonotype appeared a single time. For the CDR3, the DNA is TGTGCCAGTAGTATAGGGGGGGGCGGCTTTTCGTTCTTC. This gives the protein CASSIGGGGFSFF. The chain joins TRBV19 to TRBJ2-1; a possible D gene is TRBD2 (7 bases). V was pared by 1 base and J by 15 bases, with 16 bases between. The CDR3 has 13 amino acids. Germline V gene sequence: CDR1 LNHDA, CDR2 SQIVND (reference sequence).